This TCR beta chain was identified during a study of T-cell reconstitution after alpha-beta-depleted transplantation in children. It was with unique molecular identifiers that the TCRbeta library was prepared. TCRdb analysed the PCR reads with MiXCR anew, one entry per CDR3 protein. Of roughly 350,000 distinct CDR3 sequences detected, under 13% appear once; the ten largest clones hold around 2.3%. The CDR3 has 13 amino acids. V trimming: 9 bases; J trimming: 6 bases; junction bases outside the gene matches: 6. Per germline, CDR1 LNHDA and CDR2 SQIVND (reference sequence). The chain employs TRBV19 and TRBJ2-7, with 12 bases lining up with TRBD2. The sample consisted of PBMCs from the stem cell graft donor, taken from the stem cell graft. The TCR was taken from a human donor who donated a stem cell graft to a child with acute lymphoblastic leukemia. Written as DNA, the CDR3 is TGTGCCAGCTGGACTAGCGGGAACTCCGAGCAGTACTTC. The encoded protein is CASWTSGNSEQYF. The full variable domain, rest sourced from reference TRBV19 and TRBJ2-7, is DGGITQSPKYLFRKEGQNVTLSCEQNLNHDAMYWYRQDPGQGLRLIYYSQIVNDFQKGDIAEGYSVSREKKESFPLTVTSAQKNPTAFYLCASWTSGNSEQYFGPGTRLTVT.